The 32 T cell receptor beta chains in this list originate from one sample, sequenced in a study of technical replicates of blood from a handful of donors. The assay was immunoSEQ multiplex PCR, and TCRdb's table has in-frame clones only and misses some. The sample holds about 97,000 clones, about 94% seen once. The specimen was T cells isolated from PBMCs. The source is a human donor in good health.

The rearrangement uses TRBV9 and TRBJ2-1; 9 bases map to TRBD2. The CDR3 consists of 16 residues. Trimming removed 2 bases from V and 3 bases from J; junction bases left unmatched: 6. Germline CDR1 reads SGDLS; CDR2 reads YYNGEE. The CDR3 loop reads CASSVLSGRGYNEQFF. In DNA, the CDR3 is TGTGCCAGCAGCGTTCTTAGCGGGAGAGGCTACAATGAGCAGTTCTTC.

This rearrangement joins TRBV14 to TRBJ1-1, with D possibly matching TRBD1 (5 bases). The V and J ends lost 5 bases and 5 bases respectively, with 12 bases between them. The CDR3 totals 13 residues. Germline-derived CDR1 and CDR2 are SGHDN and FVKESK. The CDR3 DNA is TGTGCCAGCAGCTTAACGGGGGATACTGAAGCTTTCTTT. Protein product: CASSLTGDTEAFF. The variable domain in full, with the rest retrieved from reference TRBV14 and TRBJ1-1, is EAGVTQFPSHSVIEKGQTVTLRCDPISGHDNLYWYRRVMGKEIKFLLHFVKESKQDESGMPNNRFLAERTGGTYSTLKVQPAELEDSGVYFCASSLTGDTEAFFGQGTRLTVV.

This rearrangement joins TRBV7-2 to TRBJ2-7; TRBD2 matches at 8 bases. Per germline, CDR1 SGHTA and CDR2 FQGNSA. The trim removed 1 base at V and 2 bases at J, leaving 4 bases unmatched. The CDR3 extends over 15 amino acids. DNA of the CDR3: TGTGCCAGCAGCTTAGAGCGGGAGAAGCCCTACGAGCAGTACTTC. Residues: CASSLEREKPYEQYF.

As DNA, the CDR3 is TGTGCCAGCAGCTCCCTGAGCGGGAGCCAAGAGACCCAGTACTTC. Its translation is CASSSLSGSQETQYF. The chain combines TRBV11-3 with TRBJ2-5; TRBD2 matches 8 bases. CDR3 length: 15 amino acids. Trimming removed 4 bases from V and 1 base from J; junction bases left unmatched: 5. Per germline, CDR1 SGHNT and CDR2 YENEEA.

This rearrangement joins TRBV7-6 to TRBJ2-3; TRBD2 agrees at 12 bases. The V segment lost 5 bases and the J segment 6 bases; nucleotides outside the gene matches: 9. CDR1 is SGHVS, CDR2 FNYEAQ, per germline. The CDR3 totals 16 residues. This chain's CDR3 is CASSLRLAGVSDTQYF. CDR3 coding DNA: TGTGCCAGCAGCCTAAGACTAGCGGGAGTTTCGGATACGCAGTATTTT.

This clone was seen just once. This rearrangement joins TRBV5-4 to TRBJ2-7, with 8 bases identical to TRBD2. The CDR3 is made up of 14 amino acids. Germline V gene lookup returns CDR1 SGHNT and CDR2 YYREEE (reference sequence). J was trimmed by 4 bases and V by 8 bases; bases with no gene match: 11. This chain's CDR3 is CASRRAGTRYEQYF. CDR3 coding DNA: TGTGCCAGTCGCCGAGCCGGGACTAGGTACGAGCAGTACTTC.

The chain has TRBV4-1 and TRBJ2-7; 10 bases are shared with TRBD1. Germline CDR1 and CDR2: MGHRA and YSYEKL. The CDR3 sequence is 17 residues long. After removal of 4 bases from V and 0 bases from J, the junction contained 9 bases not matched to a gene. The CDR3 protein is CASSLTLGQGVSYEQYF. For the CDR3, the DNA is TGCGCCAGCAGCCTGACCCTTGGACAGGGGGTCTCCTACGAGCAGTACTTC.

The V and J genes are TRBV28 and TRBJ2-7, with TRBD2 identical over 10 bases. V lost 10 bases, J lost 2 bases, and 8 bases stayed unmatched. The CDR3 runs 14 residues. Germline-derived CDR1 and CDR2 are MDHEN and SYDVKM. CDR3 DNA: TGTGCCATTCAGACTAGCGGGTTTACCTACGAGCAGTACTTC. This gives the protein CAIQTSGFTYEQYF.

This clone has a single count. The J gene is TRBJ2-3, the V gene TRBV6-5; TRBD2 matches at 7 bases. With 7 bases clipped from V and 6 bases from J, the junction kept 10 bases outside the gene matches. CDR1 and CDR2 (germline): MNHEY, SVGAGI. This CDR3 contains 14 residues. CDR3 sequence reads: CASKIGGSRDTQYF. The CDR3 region has the DNA TGTGCCAGCAAAATCGGCGGGAGTCGGGATACGCAGTATTTT.

J is TRBJ2-3 and V is TRBV7-3; TRBD2 matches at 7 bases. The CDR3 consists of 15 residues. V shed 5 bases, J shed 0 bases, and the junction held 5 bases outside the gene matches. Germline V gene lookup returns CDR1 SGHTA and CDR2 FQGTGA. CDR3 sequence reads: CASSPLAASTDTQYF. Written as DNA, the CDR3 is TGTGCCAGCAGCCCCCTAGCGGCTAGCACAGATACGCAGTATTTT.

The rearrangement links TRBV27 to TRBJ2-7, with D maybe TRBD2 (5 bases). Trimming took 6 bases from V and 1 from J, leaving 7 bases between them. Germline V gene data show CDR1 as MNHEY and CDR2 as SMNVEV (reference sequence). This CDR3 is 12 amino acids long. Here the CDR3 DNA reads TGTGCCAGCAGGACTACTTCCTACGAGCAGTACTTC. As protein: CASRTTSYEQYF.

On this clone: Other nucleotide sequences in the sample specify the same CDR3. The genes are TRBV9 and TRBJ2-2; D is undetermined. This CDR3 region has 14 residues. V was trimmed by 2 bases and J by 0 bases, leaving 5 bases between them. Germline values: CDR1 SGDLS, CDR2 YYNGEE. In DNA, the CDR3 is TGTGCCAGCAGCGTGGGCGCGAACACCGGGGAGCTGTTTTTT. Translation: CASSVGANTGELFF.

The rearrangement uses TRBV9 and TRBJ1-2; TRBD1 aligns across 9 bases. Germline loops: CDR1 SGDLS, CDR2 YYNGEE. The ends lost 0 bases at V and 8 bases at J; junction bases unmatched: 2. This CDR3 comprises 13 residues. The chain's CDR3 is CASSVGTGDGYTF. CDR3 sequence (DNA): TGTGCCAGCAGCGTAGGGACAGGGGACGGCTACACCTTC.

The chain employs TRBV6-6 and TRBJ1-1; D is perhaps TRBD1 (6 bases). Germline V gives CDR1 MNHNY, CDR2 SVGAGI (reference sequence). The V end lost 10 bases, the J end lost 6 bases, and 21 bases lay between the germline ends. The CDR3 sequence is 14 residues long. The CDR3 nucleotides read TGTGCCACAATCTCTAGGGGGGGGGTCGCTGAAGCTTTCTTT. Translated: CATISRGGVAEAFF.

The chain combines TRBV6-6 with TRBJ1-3; TRBD1 matches 7 bases. V lost 7 bases to trimming and J lost 1 base; unmatched junction nucleotides: 4. The germline V gene encodes CDR1 MNHNY and CDR2 SVGAGI (reference sequence). The CDR3 runs to 14 residues. CDR3 sequence reads: CASTTGASGNTIYF. In nucleotides, the CDR3 is TGTGCCAGCACAACAGGGGCTTCTGGAAACACCATATATTTT.

DNA of the CDR3: TGTGCCAGCGGACTCACCAGGAACACCGGGGAGCTGTTTTTT. It codes for CASGLTRNTGELFF. J is TRBJ2-2 and V is TRBV7-2; D is possibly TRBD2 (5 bases). The CDR3 loop spans 14 amino acids. V dropped 8 bases and J dropped 1 base, with 11 bases sitting between them. Germline V lookup: CDR1 SGHTA, CDR2 FQGNSA.

V is TRBV12-2 and J is TRBJ1-2; the table's TRBD1 call for D was not verified on the DNA. TRBV12-2 is termed a pseudogene. The CDR3 sequence is 15 residues long. This chain's CDR3 is CASRLRTGGCYGYTF. The CDR3 bases are TGTGCAAGTCGCTTACGGACAGGGGGCTGCTATGGCTACACCTTC.

V gene TRBV2 combines with J gene TRBJ2-2, with D possibly being TRBD2 (6 bases). Trimming pared 8 bases from V and 1 base from J, leaving 14 bases between. This CDR3 spans 15 amino acids. Germline CDR1 is SNHLY and CDR2 is FYNNEI. The CDR3 spells CASRKVSGNTGELFF. In DNA form, the CDR3 reads TGTGCCAGCCGAAAGGTTAGCGGGAACACCGGGGAGCTGTTTTTT.

The rearrangement uses TRBV5-1 and TRBJ1-5, with D perhaps TRBD1 (5 bases). Trimming cost V 4 bases and J 0 bases, with 29 bases left between them. Germline-derived CDR1 and CDR2 are SGHRS and YFSETQ. The CDR3 sequence is 21 residues long. The CDR3 is CASSTRTRAVNQTYSNQPQHF. In nucleotides, the CDR3 is TGCGCCAGCAGCACCCGGACAAGGGCAGTCAACCAGACATATAGCAATCAGCCCCAGCATTTT.

V gene TRBV7-3 combines with J gene TRBJ1-2, with 9 bases aligning to TRBD1. Trimming cost V 6 bases and J 7 bases; bases outside gene matches: 9. The CDR3 is 14 residues long. Looked up from germline, CDR1 is SGHTA and CDR2 is FQGTGA. The DNA for the CDR3 is TGTGCCAGCAGTAGTACTTCGACAGGGGGTGGCTACACCTTC. This gives the protein CASSSTSTGGGYTF.

The chain links TRBV19 to TRBJ2-7; D is possibly TRBD2 (5 bases). V lost 6 bases to trimming and J lost 4 bases, with 13 bases between them. CDR3 length equals 13 residues. In germline, CDR1 is LNHDA, CDR2 SQIVND (reference sequence). The CDR3 coding sequence is TGTGCCAGTAGCTCCGGGGTGGGTTACGAGCAGTACTTC. This gives the protein CASSSGVGYEQYF. The full variable domain, with the rest looked up from reference TRBV19 and TRBJ2-7, is DGGITQSPKYLFRKEGQNVTLSCEQNLNHDAMYWYRQDPGQGLRLIYYSQIVNDFQKGDIAEGYSVSREKKESFPLTVTSAQKNPTAFYLCASSSGVGYEQYFGPGTRLTVT.

The J gene is TRBJ2-2, the V gene TRBV28, with TRBD2 matching 8 bases. Unmatched junction bases numbered 15, after V lost 11 bases and J lost 4 bases. Germline V gene sequence: CDR1 MDHEN, CDR2 SYDVKM. The CDR3 spans 16 residues. CDR3 amino acids: CAAYPSPGGPTGELFF. The CDR3 nucleotides are TGTGCCGCATACCCCTCTCCGGGAGGGCCCACCGGGGAGCTGTTTTTT.

The rearrangement uses TRBV13 and TRBJ2-1; D call uncertain. The CDR3 runs 12 residues. CDR1 is PRHDT, CDR2 FYEKMQ, per germline (reference sequence). The V gene lost 3 bases and the J gene lost 7 bases, with 7 bases spanning the gap. The CDR3 loop is CASSFLRNEQFF. CDR3 DNA: TGTGCCAGCAGCTTTCTTAGAAATGAGCAGTTCTTC.

The gene calls are TRBV5-1 and TRBJ2-1; possibly TRBD1 for D (5 bases). Germline V gene sequence: CDR1 SGHRS, CDR2 YFSETQ. This CDR3 has 14 amino acids. The V end lost 0 bases, the J end lost 1 base, and 5 bases lay between the germline ends. The CDR3, as DNA: TGCGCCAGCAGCTTGGCAGGGTCCTACAATGAGCAGTTCTTC. Protein sequence: CASSLAGSYNEQFF.

This chain uses TRBV2 with TRBJ2-5; 13 bases line up with TRBD2. Germline lookup yields CDR1 SNHLY and CDR2 FYNNEI. V shed 6 bases, J shed 5 bases, and the junction held 9 bases outside the gene matches. There are 16 residues in the CDR3. CDR3 nucleotides: TGTGCCAGCAGCAAAAGGACTAGCGGGAGTAGGGAGACCCAGTACTTC. Protein: CASSKRTSGSRETQYF.

This sequence joins TRBV6-5 and TRBJ2-1; 9 nucleotides agree with TRBD1. V lost 5 bases and J lost 9; bases outside the gene matches: 8. The CDR3 has 14 amino acids. The germline V gene has CDR1 MNHEY and CDR2 SVGAGI. The CDR3 DNA reads as TGTGCCAGCAGTGGCCCGGGACAGGGAGGTGAGCAGTTCTTC. Protein sequence: CASSGPGQGGEQFF.

This clone showed up just a few times. This chain joins TRBV11-2 and TRBJ1-1; maybe TRBD1 (6 bases). Germline assignment: CDR1 SGHAT and CDR2 FQNNGV. The CDR3 runs 14 residues. V lost 5 bases and J 2 bases, leaving 12 bases between the germline ends. The DNA of the CDR3 is TGTGCCAGCAGCCAATTCAGGGGTAACACTGAAGCTTTCTTT. This translates into CASSQFRGNTEAFF.

The CDR3 sequence is CASWRQGTDTQYF. CDR3 nucleotides: TGTGCCAGCTGGCGACAAGGCACAGATACGCAGTATTTT. The rearrangement joins TRBV2 to TRBJ2-3; D is unclear. Germline values: CDR1 SNHLY, CDR2 FYNNEI. The CDR3 runs to 13 residues. Trimming removed 8 bases at V and 1 base at J, with 10 bases between.

This rearrangement joins TRBV7-8 to TRBJ2-1; D perhaps matches TRBD2 (5 bases). V lost 4 bases, J lost 8 bases, and 9 bases lay in between. CDR1 is SGHVS and CDR2 is FQNEAQ in the germline V gene. The CDR3 contains 12 residues. The CDR3 DNA reads as TGTGCCAGCAGCTATCTAGCCTATGAGCAGTTCTTC. Translated, it gives CASSYLAYEQFF.

V usage is TRBV7-9 and J usage is TRBJ2-3, with 8 bases lining up with TRBD2. The V segment lost 5 bases and the J segment 5 bases; nucleotides outside the gene matches: 3. The germline gives CDR1 SEHNR, CDR2 FQNEAQ (reference sequence). The CDR3 loop spans 13 amino acids. CDR3 sequence reads: CASSPAGGDTQYF. The CDR3 bases are TGTGCCAGCAGCCCCGCGGGAGGAGATACGCAGTATTTT.

The CDR3 DNA follows: TGTGCCAGCAGCGTAGACGGGACTATATCCTACGAGCAGTACTTC. Residues: CASSVDGTISYEQYF. The chain is built from TRBV9 and TRBJ2-7; TRBD2 aligns across 7 bases. Germline trimming cut 0 bases from V and 1 base from J; bases unmatched to any gene: 4. The CDR3 loop spans 15 amino acids. The germline V gene has CDR1 SGDLS and CDR2 YYNGEE.

V and J are TRBV4-2 and TRBJ2-4, with 8 positions matching TRBD2. The V gene end was trimmed by 4 bases and the J gene end by 6 bases; junction bases not matched to a gene: 17. CDR1 is LGHNA and CDR2 is YNFKEQ in the germline V gene. CDR3 length equals 18 residues. The CDR3 region is CASSPTVAGGQALNIQYF. CDR3 in DNA: TGTGCCAGCAGCCCCACGGTGGCGGGAGGCCAGGCTCTAAACATTCAGTACTTC.